This T cell receptor beta chain is from a study of T cells in Graves' hyperthyroidism and ophthalmopathy. This clonotype appeared a few times. Amplification yielded TCR beta CDR3 regions, with RNA transcripts as the source. The HTBI set primed first-round TCR CDR3 RT-PCR. MiXCR was run by TCRdb on the multiplex PCR reads, yielding one entry per CDR3 protein. The top ten hold roughly 30% of the sample, which has hundreds of thousands of distinct CDR3 sequences, 35% seen once. CDR3 length: 15 residues. The germline V gene has CDR1 SGHDT and CDR2 YYEEEE. V gave up 4 bases and J gave up 6 bases; unmatched junction bases: 8.

The material sequenced was blood. This receptor was obtained from a middle-aged woman with Graves' hyperthyroidism. The chain carries TRBV5-6 and TRBJ1-5, with TRBD1 matching over 9 bases. CDR3 residues: CASSLWDRDSQPQHF. The CDR3 DNA reads TGTGCCAGCAGCCTTTGGGACAGGGACAGTCAGCCCCAGCATTTT.